The next 15 T cell receptor beta chains were all read from a single sample in a study of cytomegalovirus exposure and HLA in healthy donors. Both 60 Vbeta primers and 13 Jbeta primers went into the PCR. Measured with immunoSEQ multiplex PCR; TCRdb has only the in-frame clones, and not every one. The table lists around 85,000 clones, about 80% of them singletons. The sample taken for sequencing was PBMCs. These receptors were obtained from a woman in her 50s in good health and CMV-seropositive.

This chain links TRBV11-2 with TRBJ2-5; tentative D call: TRBD2 (6 bases). Germline CDR1 and CDR2: SGHAT and FQNNGV. Deletions cut 1 base from V and 4 bases from J, with 22 bases between. The CDR3 sequence is 18 residues long. The CDR3 loop is CASSLVVMGDLRVETQYF. DNA of the CDR3: TGTGCCAGCAGCTTAGTCGTGATGGGGGACTTACGTGTAGAGACCCAGTACTTC.

This chain links TRBV7-9 with TRBJ1-2; a possible D gene is TRBD1 (6 bases). Germline-derived CDR1 and CDR2 are SEHNR and FQNEAQ (reference sequence). This CDR3 is built from 13 residues. V was trimmed by 3 bases and J by 5 bases, leaving 10 bases between them. The CDR3 nucleotides read TGTGCCAGCAGCTTCGACAGGACTTATGGCTACACCTTC. Residues: CASSFDRTYGYTF.

The chain carries TRBV11-2 and TRBJ2-1; 9 positions match TRBD2. The CDR3 has 16 residues. Germline V gene lookup returns CDR1 SGHAT and CDR2 FQNNGV. The ends lost 2 bases at V and 4 bases at J; junction bases unmatched: 6. The CDR3 reads CASSLIGAGGYNEQFF. In DNA form, the CDR3 reads TGTGCCAGCAGCTTAATAGGCGCGGGAGGGTACAATGAGCAGTTCTTC.

V and J are TRBV4-2 and TRBJ2-3, with 7 bases identical to TRBD2. This CDR3 is built from 14 residues. The ends lost 6 bases at V and 0 bases at J; junction bases unmatched: 3. CDR1 is LGHNA and CDR2 is YNFKEQ in the germline V gene. The CDR3 loop reads CASRKLASTDTQYF. The CDR3 nucleotides are TGTGCCAGCAGAAAACTAGCGAGCACAGATACGCAGTATTTT.

The sample holds a few counts of this clone. The genes are TRBV7-6 and TRBJ2-5; 12 positions agree with TRBD2. CDR3 length: 21 residues. Per germline, CDR1 SGHVS and CDR2 FNYEAQ. J was trimmed by 2 bases and V by 4 bases; bases with no gene match: 20. CDR3 in DNA: TGTGCCAGCAGCTCGGACAGGGTCGGGCTAGCGGGAGGGCCGAGGCAAGAGACCCAGTACTTC. Protein sequence: CASSSDRVGLAGGPRQETQYF.

The genes are TRBV23-1 and TRBJ2-3, with a weak D call TRBD2 (6 bases). TRBV23-1 is given ORF status, its function remaining uncertain. V lost 5 bases and J lost 5, with 23 bases in between. The CDR3 is 17 residues long. The CDR3, as DNA: TGCGCCAGCAGTGGACGAAACGGAGGGGTGGGGGGAGATACGCAGTATTTT. Protein sequence: CASSGRNGGVGGDTQYF.

The gene calls are TRBV2 and TRBJ2-7; a weak D match, TRBD1 (6 bases). The CDR3 spans 14 residues. V gave up 8 bases and J gave up 0 bases, with 14 bases separating them. Germline V gene lookup returns CDR1 SNHLY and CDR2 FYNNEI. The CDR3 loop is CASSTRGYSYEQYV. The CDR3 nucleotides read TGTGCCAGCTCAACCAGGGGCTACTCCTACGAGCAGTACGTC.

The genes are TRBV2 and TRBJ2-7; 13 positions agree with TRBD2. This CDR3 spans 19 amino acids. J gave up 4 bases and V 0 bases, and 12 bases lay outside the gene matches. CDR1 and CDR2 (germline): SNHLY, FYNNEI. The chain's CDR3 is CASSEALLGTSGKGYEQYV. The CDR3 DNA is TGTGCCAGCAGTGAAGCGCTTCTGGGGACTAGCGGGAAAGGATACGAGCAGTACGTC.

This clone was seen just once. The chain has TRBV30 and TRBJ2-1, with 10 nucleotides matching TRBD1. Germline V gives CDR1 GTSNPN, CDR2 SVGIG (reference sequence). The CDR3 spans 11 residues. After removal of 5 bases from V and 10 bases from J, the junction contained 2 bases not matched to a gene. The CDR3 spells CAWGDRGEQFF. The CDR3 bases are TGTGCCTGGGGGGACAGGGGAGAGCAGTTCTTC.

The chain joins TRBV7-9 to TRBJ2-1; 8 bases are shared with TRBD2. The J segment lost 5 bases and the V segment lost 1 base, leaving 1 base of the junction unmatched. Germline CDR1 reads SEHNR; CDR2 reads FQNEAQ (reference sequence). The CDR3 has 14 residues. The CDR3 DNA sequence: TGTGCCAGCAGCTTAGAGCGGGGGAACAATGAGCAGTTCTTC. The encoded protein is CASSLERGNNEQFF.

This chain uses TRBV29-1 with TRBJ2-1; the match to TRBD2 covers 7 bases. This CDR3 region has 13 residues. Germline CDR1 SQVTM, CDR2 ANQGSEA. V shed 3 bases, J shed 8 bases, and the junction held 7 bases outside the gene matches. The CDR3 region is CSVDGRAKDEQFF. The CDR3 coding sequence is TGCAGCGTTGATGGGAGGGCCAAGGATGAGCAGTTCTTC.

The chain couples TRBV5-6 to TRBJ1-3; D gene ambiguous. Per germline, CDR1 SGHDT and CDR2 YYEEEE. The length of the CDR3 is 14 residues. V was shortened by 4 bases and J by 0 bases, with 8 bases between the two germline ends. The CDR3 is CASSLQSSGNTIYF. The CDR3, as DNA: TGTGCCAGCAGCCTACAGAGCTCTGGAAACACCATATATTTT.

This clone showed up just once. Here the CDR3 DNA reads TGTGCCAGCAGTGATCCCGGGGTTGTCTCTGGAAACACCATATATTTT. Amino acid sequence: CASSDPGVVSGNTIYF. The V call is TRBV25-1, the J call TRBJ1-3; D is ambiguous. The CDR3 length is 16 residues. The germline gives CDR1 MGHDK, CDR2 SYGVNS. The V gene lost 3 bases and the J gene lost 0 bases, with 12 bases spanning the gap. The entire variable domain, with the rest obtained from reference TRBV25-1 and TRBJ1-3, is as follows: EADIYQTPRYLVIGTGKKITLECSQTMGHDKMYWYQQDPGMELHLIHYSYGVNSTEKGDLSSESTVSRIRTEHFPLTLESARPSHTSQYLCASSDPGVVSGNTIYFGEGSWLTVV.

The J gene is TRBJ2-2, the V gene TRBV6-5; 9 bases line up with TRBD1. This CDR3 contains 14 residues. Looked up from germline, CDR1 is MNHEY and CDR2 is SVGAGI. V lost 6 bases to trimming and J lost 3 bases; unmatched junction nucleotides: 2. The CDR3 sequence is CASSWDRDTGELFF. CDR3 DNA sequence: TGTGCCAGCAGCTGGGACAGGGACACCGGGGAGCTGTTTTTT.

This chain links TRBV5-8 with TRBJ1-1; D gene ambiguous. Trimming removed 7 bases at V and 1 base at J, with 11 bases between. Germline V gene sequence: CDR1 SGHTS, CDR2 YDEGEE. The CDR3 spans 13 residues. The CDR3 sequence is CASLTMRNTEAFF. CDR3 nucleotides: TGTGCCAGCCTCACCATGAGGAACACTGAAGCTTTCTTT.